These 17 T cell receptor beta chains came from one sample sequenced in a study of response to subunit inactivated influenza vaccine. MiXCR, applied by TCRdb to the RT-PCR reads, yields one record per CDR3 protein. The table has about 500,000 distinct CDR3 sequences, approximately 17% seen once. This material consisted of CD4+ T cells sorted from PBMCs, taken about 24 months after vaccination. These receptor sequences come from a man between 50 and 75 years old who received an inactivated influenza vaccine.

The rearrangement joins TRBV20-1 to TRBJ1-5, with a possible D match to TRBD1 (5 bases). Trimming shortened V by 5 bases and J by 2 bases, and 13 bases separated the two germline ends. Germline V gene lookup returns CDR1 DFQATT and CDR2 SNEGSKA (reference sequence). This CDR3 region has 14 residues. Here the CDR3 reads CSALSSGGNQPQHF. CDR3 coding DNA: TGCAGTGCTCTCTCGTCGGGGGGCAATCAGCCCCAGCATTTT.

The chain joins TRBV28 to TRBJ2-7, with TRBD1 identical over 8 bases. Germline lookup yields CDR1 MDHEN and CDR2 SYDVKM. The V and J ends lost 5 bases and 1 base, in that order; junction bases with no gene match: 4. The CDR3 has 14 amino acids. This CDR3 is CASSRQGISYEQYF. CDR3 coding DNA: TGTGCCAGCAGTCGACAGGGGATTTCCTACGAGCAGTACTTC.

This clonotype was seen more than once but under ten times. This sequence joins TRBV6-2 or TRBV6-3 and TRBJ1-2; 10 bases are shared with TRBD1. Germline V lookup: CDR1 MNHEY, CDR2 SVGEGT. This CDR3 region has 15 residues. The ends lost 7 bases at V and 6 bases at J; junction bases unmatched: 11. CDR3 DNA sequence: TGTGCCAGCAACCGCCCCGGGACAGGGGTAAATGGCTACACCTTC. It codes for CASNRPGTGVNGYTF.

This clonotype was counted many times. V usage is TRBV7-9 and J usage is TRBJ1-2; D not resolved. The CDR3 sequence is 14 residues long. Germline V gives CDR1 SEHNR, CDR2 FQNEAQ (reference sequence). Trimming pared 4 bases from V and 0 bases from J, leaving 9 bases between. This CDR3 is CASSSRRPNYGYTF. The CDR3 DNA reads as TGTGCCAGCAGCTCACGGAGGCCTAACTATGGCTACACCTTC.

The CDR3 DNA reads TGCGCCAGCAGCTTGGTGTCTAGACTCAACAATGAGCAGTTCTTC. Protein product: CASSLVSRLNNEQFF. The rearrangement links TRBV5-1 to TRBJ2-1; no clear D gene. The germline CDR1 and CDR2 sequences are SGHRS and YFSETQ. The CDR3 length is 15 residues. Trimming stripped 0 bases from V and 5 bases from J, with 12 bases between. Supplemented by reference TRBV5-1 and TRBJ2-1, the full variable domain reads KAGVTQTPRYLIKTRGQQVTLSCSPISGHRSVSWYQQTPGQGLQFLFEYFSETQRNKGNFPGRFSGRQFSNSRSEMNVSTLELGDSALYLCASSLVSRLNNEQFFGPGTRLTVL.

This clonotype was found a few times. This chain uses TRBV5-1 with TRBJ1-2, with D maybe TRBD1 (6 bases). Trimming took 0 bases from V and 5 from J, leaving 14 bases between them. Germline-derived CDR1 and CDR2 are SGHRS and YFSETQ. This CDR3 has 15 residues. The DNA for the CDR3 is TGCGCCAGCAGCTTGGATCCAGGGGTACGATATGGCTACACCTTC. Amino acid sequence: CASSLDPGVRYGYTF. Supplemented by reference TRBV5-1 and TRBJ1-2, the full variable domain reads KAGVTQTPRYLIKTRGQQVTLSCSPISGHRSVSWYQQTPGQGLQFLFEYFSETQRNKGNFPGRFSGRQFSNSRSEMNVSTLELGDSALYLCASSLDPGVRYGYTFGSGTRLTVV.

This clonotype occurred a few times. This chain joins TRBV4-3 and TRBJ1-2; TRBD1 is a possible D gene (5 bases). V was cut by 0 bases and J by 2 bases, with 13 bases left in between. The germline CDR1 and CDR2 sequences are LGHNA and YSLEER. The CDR3 totals 16 residues. The CDR3 here is CASSQDRGRANYGYTF. The CDR3, as DNA: TGCGCCAGCAGCCAAGATAGGGGCCGCGCGAACTATGGCTACACCTTC.

This rearrangement joins TRBV29-1 to TRBJ2-1, with 10 positions matching TRBD2. In germline, CDR1 is SQVTM, CDR2 ANQGSEA. Unmatched junction bases numbered 12, after V lost 6 bases and J lost 13 bases. The CDR3 is made up of 13 amino acids. The CDR3 nucleotides read TGCAGCGTAAGCGGGAGGGCCGTCGTATCTCAGTTCTTC. Encoded protein: CSVSGRAVVSQFF.

This clonotype was seen only a few times. This chain connects TRBV10-3 to TRBJ2-3, with 9 bases fitting TRBD2. V gave up 4 bases and J gave up 0 bases; unmatched junction bases: 5. Germline assignment: CDR1 ENHRY and CDR2 SYGVKD. The length of the CDR3 is 16 residues. CDR3 DNA: TGTGCCATCAGTGGAAGACTAGCGGCTAGCACAGATACGCAGTATTTT. This gives the protein CAISGRLAASTDTQYF.

This clonotype was recorded a few times. Written as DNA, the CDR3 is TGTGCCAGCAGCTTAACTACAGGGCCTAACTATGGCTACACCTTC. Residues: CASSLTTGPNYGYTF. The V and J genes are TRBV7-2 and TRBJ1-2, with D possibly being TRBD1 (6 bases). V lost 2 bases, J lost 0 bases, and 10 bases lay in between. There are 15 residues in the CDR3. Germline V CDR1 and CDR2: SGHTA, FQGNSA. Combining the CDR3 with reference TRBV7-2 and TRBJ1-2 gives the whole variable domain GAGVSQSPSNKVTEKGKDVELRCDPISGHTALYWYRQSLGQGLEFLIYFQGNSAPDKSGLPSDRFSAERTGGSVSTLTIQRTQQEDSAVYLCASSLTTGPNYGYTFGSGTRLTVV.

This clonotype was seen a handful of times. V usage is TRBV12-3 or TRBV12-4 and J usage is TRBJ1-3; no clear D. This CDR3 has 15 residues. The ends were cut back, 8 bases at V and 0 bases at J, with 14 bases in the middle. The CDR3, as DNA: TGTGCCAGCGGACTCCTCGCTTACTCTGGAAACACCATATATTTT. Amino acids: CASGLLAYSGNTIYF.

The table lists this clonotype with a few counts. The chain uses TRBV12-3 or TRBV12-4 and TRBJ2-5; unclear D gene. CDR3 length: 14 residues. V was shortened by 6 bases and J by 9 bases, with 20 bases between the two germline ends. The CDR3 region is CASSQSGAEVAQYF. CDR3 coding DNA: TGTGCCAGCAGCCAGTCAGGTGCTGAGGTGGCCCAGTACTTC.

The gene calls are TRBV7-9 and TRBJ1-2; TRBD1 matches at 8 bases. Germline V gives CDR1 SEHNR, CDR2 FQNEAQ (reference sequence). This CDR3 spans 16 amino acids. Losses at the gene ends were 4 bases for V and 2 bases for J; bases not matched to a gene: 9. The CDR3 nucleotides read TGTGCCAGCAGCTCAAACCGACAGGGGTTGAACTATGGCTACACCTTC. Its protein is CASSSNRQGLNYGYTF.

This clonotype was counted only a few times. The rearrangement joins TRBV10-3 to TRBJ1-5, with TRBD1 as a possible D gene (5 bases). Per the germline V gene, CDR1 is ENHRY and CDR2 is SYGVKD. There are 13 residues in the CDR3. The ends were cut back, 2 bases at V and 3 bases at J, with 5 bases in the middle. CDR3 sequence reads: CAISEGHNQPQHF. CDR3 in DNA: TGTGCCATCAGTGAGGGACACAATCAGCCCCAGCATTTT.

This clonotype was counted many times. The V gene is TRBV7-2, the J gene TRBJ2-1, with D perhaps TRBD1 (5 bases). The germline V gene encodes CDR1 SGHTA and CDR2 FQGNSA. The ends were cut back, 1 base at V and 0 bases at J, with 10 bases in the middle. The CDR3 sequence is 16 residues long. In nucleotides, the CDR3 is TGTGCCAGCAGCTTAGAACTCAGGGCCTCCTACAATGAGCAGTTCTTC. Translated, it gives CASSLELRASYNEQFF.

This clonotype showed up just a few times. The gene calls are TRBV20-1 and TRBJ2-1; TRBD1 aligns across 8 bases. The CDR3 length is 14 residues. V gave up 3 bases and J gave up 2 bases; unmatched junction bases: 3. The V gene's germline CDR1 is DFQATT and CDR2 SNEGSKA (reference sequence). As DNA, the CDR3 is TGCAGTGCTAGTCCAGGGGGCGCCTACAATGAGCAGTTCTTC. Translating gives CSASPGGAYNEQFF.

This clonotype has a handful of counts. V is TRBV12-3 or TRBV12-4 and J is TRBJ2-1; 10 nucleotides align to TRBD1. The CDR3 totals 13 residues. V gave up 6 bases and J gave up 6 bases; unmatched junction bases: 2. The CDR3 nucleotides read TGTGCCAGCAGGAGGGACAGGGGCAATGAGCAGTTCTTC. Translated, it gives CASRRDRGNEQFF.